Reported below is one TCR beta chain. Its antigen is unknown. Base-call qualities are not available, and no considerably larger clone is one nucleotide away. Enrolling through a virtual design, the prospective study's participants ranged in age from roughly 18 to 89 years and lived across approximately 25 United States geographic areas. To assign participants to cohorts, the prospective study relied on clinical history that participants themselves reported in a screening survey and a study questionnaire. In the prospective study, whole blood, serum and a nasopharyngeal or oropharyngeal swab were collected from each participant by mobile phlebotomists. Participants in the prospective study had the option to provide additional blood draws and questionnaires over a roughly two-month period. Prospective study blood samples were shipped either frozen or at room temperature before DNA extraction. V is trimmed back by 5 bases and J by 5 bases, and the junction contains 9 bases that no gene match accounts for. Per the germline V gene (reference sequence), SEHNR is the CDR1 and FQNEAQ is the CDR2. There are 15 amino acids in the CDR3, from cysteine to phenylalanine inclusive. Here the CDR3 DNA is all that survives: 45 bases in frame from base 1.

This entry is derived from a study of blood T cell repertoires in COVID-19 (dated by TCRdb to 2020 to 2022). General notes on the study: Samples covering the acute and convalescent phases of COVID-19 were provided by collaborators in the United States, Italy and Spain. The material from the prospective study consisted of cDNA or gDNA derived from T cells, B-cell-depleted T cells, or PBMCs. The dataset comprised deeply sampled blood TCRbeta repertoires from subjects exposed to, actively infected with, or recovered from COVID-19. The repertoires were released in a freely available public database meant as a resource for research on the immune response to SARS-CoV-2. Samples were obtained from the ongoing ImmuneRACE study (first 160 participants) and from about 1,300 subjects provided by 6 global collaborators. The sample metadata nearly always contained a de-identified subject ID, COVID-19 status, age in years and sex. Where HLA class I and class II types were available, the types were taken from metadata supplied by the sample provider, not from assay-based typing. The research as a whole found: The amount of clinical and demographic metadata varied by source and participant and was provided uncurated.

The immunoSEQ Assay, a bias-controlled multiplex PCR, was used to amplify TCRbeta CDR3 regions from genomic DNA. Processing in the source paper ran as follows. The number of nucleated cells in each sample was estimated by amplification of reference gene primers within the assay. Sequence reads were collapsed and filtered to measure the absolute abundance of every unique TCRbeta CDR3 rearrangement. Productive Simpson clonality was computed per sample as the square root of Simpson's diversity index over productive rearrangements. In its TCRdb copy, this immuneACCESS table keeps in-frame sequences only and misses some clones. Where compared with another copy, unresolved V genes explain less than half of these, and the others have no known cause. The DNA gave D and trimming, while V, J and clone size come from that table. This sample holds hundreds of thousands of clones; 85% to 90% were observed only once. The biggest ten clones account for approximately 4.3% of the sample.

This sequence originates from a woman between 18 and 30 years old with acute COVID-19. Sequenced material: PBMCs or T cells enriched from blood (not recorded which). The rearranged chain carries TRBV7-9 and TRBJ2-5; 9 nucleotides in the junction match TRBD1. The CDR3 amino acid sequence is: CASSPDRGGLETQYF. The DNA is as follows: TGTGCCAGCAGCCCCGACAGGGGGGGACTTGAGACCCAGTACTTC.